This TCR beta chain is from a study of cytomegalovirus exposure and HLA in healthy donors. Donors were drawn from the 120-subject validation cohort, separate from the approximately 670-subject first cohort. Method: immunoSEQ multiplex PCR; TCRdb's copy keeps in-frame clones and lacks some. The sample holds 300,000 or so clones, around 90% seen once. The CDR3 sequence is 12 residues long. V gave up 5 bases and J gave up 3 bases, with 8 bases separating them. Germline lookup yields CDR1 GTSNPN and CDR2 SVGIG (reference sequence). This chain links TRBV30 with TRBJ1-3, with no clear D. The origin of this receptor is a man aged 25-45 years in good health and CMV-seronegative. Material for sequencing was PBMCs. The CDR3 nucleotides read TGTGCCTGGGGTCAACTTGGAAACACCATATATTTT. Protein sequence: CAWGQLGNTIYF.